The clone carrying this TCR beta chain occurred a few times. The antigen remains unidentified. This CDR3 comprises 14 residues. Germline V gene data show CDR1 as SGHKS and CDR2 as YYEKEE (reference sequence). Trimming left V 4 bases short and J 7 bases short, with 17 bases between. Libraries were prepared by immunoSEQ multiplex PCR; TCRdb keeps only in-frame clonotypes and omits some of them. The sample lists about 30,000 clones, roughly 92% occurring once. The sample belongs to a study of T cells in localized non-small cell lung cancer. Study findings and constraints: A raised T cell density in blood coincided with lengthier overall survival. Heterogeneity remains possible, as sequencing covered one tumor region only.

The chain carries TRBV5-5 and TRBJ2-5; possibly TRBD2 for D (6 bases). The receptor was derived from a woman aged 40-69 years with stage I lung adenocarcinoma. The sequencing used peripheral blood, collected before any cancer treatment. CDR3: CASSDTVGGWTQYF. The CDR3, as DNA: TGTGCCAGCAGCGACACCGTGGGGGGATGGACCCAGTACTTC. Drawing the rest from reference TRBV5-5 and TRBJ2-5, the complete variable domain is DAGVTQSPTHLIKTRGQQVTLRCSPISGHKSVSWYQQVLGQGPQFIFQYYEKEERGRGNFPDRFSARQFPNYSSELNVNALLLGDSALYLCASSDTVGGWTQYFGPGTRLLVL.